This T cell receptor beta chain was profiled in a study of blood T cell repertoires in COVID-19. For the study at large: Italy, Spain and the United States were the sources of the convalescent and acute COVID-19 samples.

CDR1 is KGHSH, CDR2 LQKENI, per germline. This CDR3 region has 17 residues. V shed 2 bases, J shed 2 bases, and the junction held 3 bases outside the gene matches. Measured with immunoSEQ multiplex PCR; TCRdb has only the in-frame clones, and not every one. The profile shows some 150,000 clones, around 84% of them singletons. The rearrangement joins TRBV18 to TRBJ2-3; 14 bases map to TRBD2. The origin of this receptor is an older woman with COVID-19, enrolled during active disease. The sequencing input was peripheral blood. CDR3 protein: CASSPGLAGGYTDTQYF. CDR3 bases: TGTGCCAGCTCACCAGGACTAGCGGGAGGATACACAGATACGCAGTATTTT. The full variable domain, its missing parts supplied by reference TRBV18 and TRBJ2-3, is NAGVMQNPRHLVRRRGQEARLRCSPMKGHSHVYWYRQLPEEGLKFMVYLQKENIIDESGMPKERFSAEFPKEGPSILRIQQVVRGDSAAYFCASSPGLAGGYTDTQYFGPGTRLTVL.